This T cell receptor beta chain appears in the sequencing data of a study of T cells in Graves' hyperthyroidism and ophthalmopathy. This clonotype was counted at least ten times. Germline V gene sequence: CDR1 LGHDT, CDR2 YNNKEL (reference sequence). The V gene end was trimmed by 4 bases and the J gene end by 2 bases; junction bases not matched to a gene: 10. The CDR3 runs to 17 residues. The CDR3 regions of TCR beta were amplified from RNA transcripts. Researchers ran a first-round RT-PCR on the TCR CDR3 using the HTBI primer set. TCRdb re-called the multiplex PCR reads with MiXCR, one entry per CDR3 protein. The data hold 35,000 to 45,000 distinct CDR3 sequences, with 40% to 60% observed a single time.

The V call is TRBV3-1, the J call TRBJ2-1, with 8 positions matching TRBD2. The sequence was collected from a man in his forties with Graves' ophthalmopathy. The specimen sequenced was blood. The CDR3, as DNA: TGTGCCAGCAGCCCAACCTTAGCGGGGCGTCCCTACAATGAGCAGTTCTTC. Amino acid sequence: CASSPTLAGRPYNEQFF.